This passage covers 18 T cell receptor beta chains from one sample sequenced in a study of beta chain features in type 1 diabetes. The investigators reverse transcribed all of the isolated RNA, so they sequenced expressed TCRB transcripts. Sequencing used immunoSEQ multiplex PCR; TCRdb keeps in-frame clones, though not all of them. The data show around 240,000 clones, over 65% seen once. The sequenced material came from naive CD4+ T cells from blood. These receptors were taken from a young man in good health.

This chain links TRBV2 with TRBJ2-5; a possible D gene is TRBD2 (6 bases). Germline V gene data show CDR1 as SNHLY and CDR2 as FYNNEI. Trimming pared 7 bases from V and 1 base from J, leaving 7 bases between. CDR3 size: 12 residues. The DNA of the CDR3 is TGTGCCAGCAACGGGGGCCAAGAGACCCAGTACTTC. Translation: CASNGGQETQYF.

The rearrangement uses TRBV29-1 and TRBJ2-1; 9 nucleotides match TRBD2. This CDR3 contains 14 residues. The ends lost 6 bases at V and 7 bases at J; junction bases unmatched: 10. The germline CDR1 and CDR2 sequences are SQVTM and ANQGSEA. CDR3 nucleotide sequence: TGCAGCGTGGGGCCTAGCGGGATCTCTAATGAGCAGTTCTTC. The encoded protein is CSVGPSGISNEQFF.

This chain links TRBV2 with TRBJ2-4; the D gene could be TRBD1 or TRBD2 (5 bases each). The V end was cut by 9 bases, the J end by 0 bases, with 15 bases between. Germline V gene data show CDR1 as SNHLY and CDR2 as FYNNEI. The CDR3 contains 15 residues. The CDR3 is CASAGTGLAKNIQYF. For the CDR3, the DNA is TGTGCCAGTGCTGGGACGGGGCTAGCCAAAAACATTCAGTACTTC.

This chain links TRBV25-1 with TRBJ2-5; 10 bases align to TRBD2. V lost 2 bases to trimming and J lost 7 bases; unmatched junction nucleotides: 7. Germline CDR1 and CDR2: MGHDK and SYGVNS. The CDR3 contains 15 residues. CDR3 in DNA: TGTGCCAGCAGTGAAAGAGGGGCTAGCGGGAGGACCCAGTACTTC. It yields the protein CASSERGASGRTQYF.

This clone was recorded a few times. The CDR3 region has the DNA TGTGCCAGCAGTAACTCCTACAATGAGCAGTTCTTC. This translates into CASSNSYNEQFF. This chain uses TRBV25-1 with TRBJ2-1; D is unclear. The CDR3 contains 12 residues. From germline, CDR1 is MGHDK and CDR2 SYGVNS. V was cut by 5 bases and J by 0 bases, with 2 bases left in between.

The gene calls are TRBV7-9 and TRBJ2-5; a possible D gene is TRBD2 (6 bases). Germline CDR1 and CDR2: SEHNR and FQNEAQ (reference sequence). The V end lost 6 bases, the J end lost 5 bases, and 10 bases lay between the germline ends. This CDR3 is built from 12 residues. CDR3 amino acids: CASSHGTETQYF. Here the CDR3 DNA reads TGTGCCAGCAGTCATGGGACTGAGACCCAGTACTTC.

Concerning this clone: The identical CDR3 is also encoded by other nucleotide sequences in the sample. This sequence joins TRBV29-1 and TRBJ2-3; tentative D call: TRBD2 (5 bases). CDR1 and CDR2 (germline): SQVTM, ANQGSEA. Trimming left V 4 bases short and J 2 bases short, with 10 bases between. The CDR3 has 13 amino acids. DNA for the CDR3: TGCAGCGTTGGCGGGCGGAACACAGATACGCAGTATTTT. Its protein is CSVGGRNTDTQYF.

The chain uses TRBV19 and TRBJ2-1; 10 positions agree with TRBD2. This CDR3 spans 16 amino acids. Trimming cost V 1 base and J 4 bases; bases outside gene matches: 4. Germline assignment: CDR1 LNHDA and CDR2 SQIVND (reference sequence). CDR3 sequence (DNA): TGTGCCAGTAGTATAGTTAGCGGGAGGAGTTACAATGAGCAGTTCTTC. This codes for CASSIVSGRSYNEQFF.

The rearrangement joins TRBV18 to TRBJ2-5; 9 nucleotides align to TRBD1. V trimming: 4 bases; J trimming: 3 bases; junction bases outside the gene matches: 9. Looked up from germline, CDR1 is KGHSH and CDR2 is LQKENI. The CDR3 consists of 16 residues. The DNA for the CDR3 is TGTGCCAGCTCACGCCGACAGGGGGAACTGGAAGAGACCCAGTACTTC. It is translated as CASSRRQGELEETQYF.

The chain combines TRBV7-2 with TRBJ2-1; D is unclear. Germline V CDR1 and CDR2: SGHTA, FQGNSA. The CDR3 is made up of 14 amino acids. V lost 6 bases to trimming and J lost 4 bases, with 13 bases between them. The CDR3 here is CASSLMTVYNEQFF. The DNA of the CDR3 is TGTGCCAGCAGTTTGATGACGGTGTACAATGAGCAGTTCTTC.

CDR3: CASSLSGSTDTQYF. The CDR3 nucleotides read TGCGCCAGCAGCTTGAGCGGTAGCACAGATACGCAGTATTTT. The rearrangement uses TRBV5-1 and TRBJ2-3; possible D gene TRBD2, 5 bases. Trimming removed 1 base at V and 0 bases at J, with 6 bases between. The CDR3 extends over 14 amino acids. The germline V gene has CDR1 SGHRS and CDR2 YFSETQ.

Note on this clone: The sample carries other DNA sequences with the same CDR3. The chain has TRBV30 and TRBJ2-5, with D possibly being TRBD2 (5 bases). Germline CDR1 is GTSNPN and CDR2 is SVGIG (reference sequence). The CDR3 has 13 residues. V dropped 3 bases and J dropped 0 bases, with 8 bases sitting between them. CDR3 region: CAWSPGYQETQYF. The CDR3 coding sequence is TGTGCCTGGAGCCCGGGGTACCAAGAGACCCAGTACTTC.

In DNA form, the CDR3 reads TGTGCCAGCCAGGTGAACACTGAAGCTTTCTTT. Its translation is CASQVNTEAFF. This sequence joins TRBV25-1 and TRBJ1-1; D is ambiguous. Looked up from germline, CDR1 is MGHDK and CDR2 is SYGVNS. Trimming stripped 8 bases from V and 0 bases from J, with 4 bases between. This CDR3 contains 11 residues.

CDR3 protein: CASSPRGTNYGYTF. The CDR3 nucleotides are TGTGCCAGCAGCCCCCGGGGCACAAACTATGGCTACACCTTC. The chain links TRBV9 to TRBJ1-2; a weak D match, TRBD1 (5 bases). Germline V CDR1 and CDR2: SGDLS, YYNGEE. The CDR3 loop spans 14 amino acids. Trimming removed 4 bases at V and 2 bases at J, with 12 bases between.

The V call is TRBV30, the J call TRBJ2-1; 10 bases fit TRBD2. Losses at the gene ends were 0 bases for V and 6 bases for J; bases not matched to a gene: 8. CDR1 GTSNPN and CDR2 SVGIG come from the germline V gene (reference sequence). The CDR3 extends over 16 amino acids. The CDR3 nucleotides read TGTGCCTGGAGTGTACGAACTAGCGGGACCGGCAATGAGCAGTTCTTC. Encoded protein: CAWSVRTSGTGNEQFF.

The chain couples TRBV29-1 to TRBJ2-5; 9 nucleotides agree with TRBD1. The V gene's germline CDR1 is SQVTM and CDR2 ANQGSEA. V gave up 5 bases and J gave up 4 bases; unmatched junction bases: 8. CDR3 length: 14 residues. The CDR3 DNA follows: TGCAGCGTTTTTGACAGGGGGGGTGGAGAGACCCAGTACTTC. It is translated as CSVFDRGGGETQYF.

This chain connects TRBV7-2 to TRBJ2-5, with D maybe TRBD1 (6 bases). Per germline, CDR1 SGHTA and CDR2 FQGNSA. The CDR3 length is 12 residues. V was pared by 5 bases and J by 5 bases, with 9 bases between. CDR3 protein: CASSHRVETQYF. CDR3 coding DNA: TGTGCCAGCAGCCACAGGGTGGAGACCCAGTACTTC.

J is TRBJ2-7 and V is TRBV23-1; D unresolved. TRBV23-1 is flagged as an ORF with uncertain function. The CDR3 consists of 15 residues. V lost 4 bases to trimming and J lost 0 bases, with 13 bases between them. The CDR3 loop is CASSPTGPTSYEQYF. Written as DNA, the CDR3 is TGCGCCAGCAGTCCCACGGGTCCGACCTCCTACGAGCAGTACTTC.